This TCR beta chain comes out of a study of breast tumors, draining lymph nodes, adjacent tissues. MiXCR, applied by TCRdb to the multiplex PCR reads, yields one record per CDR3 protein. The sample contains approximately 20,000 distinct CDR3 sequences, around 50% of which appear only once. This clonotype has ten or more counts. A read error may explain this, as a much larger clone is one base away. The CDR3 totals 12 residues. Germline CDR1 is SGHRS and CDR2 is YFSETQ. Sequencing was carried out using breast tumor tissue. This sequence was found in a female donor with breast cancer. Some clones in this sample may be carry-over from other donors' samples. The chain uses TRBV5-1 and TRBJ2-5, with D uncertain. The CDR3 bases are TGCGCCAGCAGCTTGAAGCAAGAGACCCACTACTTC. It yields the protein CASSLKQETHYF.